This is a list of T cell receptor beta chains from one sample in a study of blood T cell repertoires in COVID-19. Generated by immunoSEQ multiplex PCR, the TCRdb table keeps only in-frame clones and is missing some. Of roughly 69,000 clones listed, approximately 78% are singletons. Input material: peripheral blood. Receptor source: a man in his sixties with COVID-19, enrolled during active disease. Both conserved end residues are part of each CDR3. A D gene is named only where the DNA matches it firmly. Rows may omit the clone size; those that give it use once, few, many or a size class.

CDR3 protein: CASRRTGVNEQFF; CDR3 DNA: TGTGCCAGCAGAAGGACAGGTGTCAATGAGCAGTTCTTC; V gene: TRBV12-3/TRBV12-4; clone size: NA; D gene: TRBD1; J gene: TRBJ2-1
CDR3 protein: CASGLNSYNEQFF; CDR3 DNA: TGTGCCAGCGGACTGAACTCCTACAATGAGCAGTTCTTC; V gene: TRBV7-6; clone size: NA; D gene: NA; J gene: TRBJ2-1
CDR3 protein: CASSSAENTAEAFF; CDR3 DNA: TGTGCCAGCAGCTCCGCCGAAAACACCGCTGAAGCTTTCTTT; V gene: TRBV7-9; clone size: NA; D gene: NA; J gene: TRBJ1-1
CDR3 protein: CASSVRTSGRGEQYF; CDR3 DNA: TGTGCCAGCAGCGTAAGGACTAGCGGGAGAGGTGAGCAGTACTTC; V gene: TRBV11-2; clone size: once; D gene: TRBD2; J gene: TRBJ2-7
CDR3 protein: CARLLEGERWYEQYF; CDR3 DNA: TGTGCCAGGCTCCTTGAGGGCGAGAGATGGTACGAGCAGTACTTC; V gene: TRBV5-6; clone size: NA; D gene: NA; J gene: TRBJ2-7
CDR3 protein: CASSFSYNEQFF; CDR3 DNA: TGTGCCAGCAGTTTTAGCTACAATGAGCAGTTCTTC; V gene: TRBV12-3/TRBV12-4; clone size: NA; D gene: NA; J gene: TRBJ2-1
CDR3 protein: CASSLGFGTGGEKLFF; CDR3 DNA: TGCGCCAGCAGCTTGGGGTTCGGGACAGGGGGTGAAAAACTGTTTTTT; V gene: TRBV5-1; clone size: few; D gene: TRBD1; J gene: TRBJ1-4
CDR3 protein: CASSRTSGRASGANVLTF; CDR3 DNA: TGTGCCAGCAGCCGGACTAGCGGGAGGGCATCTGGGGCCAACGTCCTGACTTTC; V gene: TRBV7-7; clone size: NA; D gene: TRBD2; J gene: TRBJ2-6
CDR3 protein: CASSSGQGAIYGYTF; CDR3 DNA: TGTGCCAGCAGTTCTGGACAGGGGGCGATCTATGGCTACACCTTC; V gene: TRBV6-5; clone size: few; D gene: TRBD1; J gene: TRBJ1-2
CDR3 protein: CASSTRSSYNSPLHF; CDR3 DNA: TGTGCCAGCAGTACCCGGAGCTCCTATAATTCACCCCTCCACTTT; V gene: TRBV2; clone size: NA; D gene: NA; J gene: TRBJ1-6
CDR3 protein: CASSSSFRGTGANVLTF; CDR3 DNA: TGTGCCAGCAGCTCATCTTTCAGGGGGACTGGGGCCAACGTCCTGACTTTC; V gene: TRBV11-3; clone size: NA; D gene: TRBD1; J gene: TRBJ2-6
CDR3 protein: CASSAGSGVTQYF; CDR3 DNA: TGTGCCAGCAGCGCCGGCAGCGGGGTGACCCAGTACTTC; V gene: TRBV7-7; clone size: few; D gene: TRBD2; J gene: TRBJ2-5
CDR3 protein: CASSARQGNSPLHF; CDR3 DNA: TGCGCCAGCAGCGCCCGACAGGGAAATTCACCCCTCCACTTT; V gene: TRBV5-1; clone size: NA; D gene: TRBD1; J gene: TRBJ1-6
CDR3 protein: CASSLFGTPNSPLHF; CDR3 DNA: TGTGCCAGCAGCTTATTTGGGACACCTAATTCACCCCTCCACTTT; V gene: TRBV7-9; clone size: few; D gene: NA; J gene: TRBJ1-6
CDR3 protein: CATSDRRRGSSYNEQFF; CDR3 DNA: TGTGCCACCAGTGATAGGCGGAGGGGAAGCTCCTACAATGAGCAGTTCTTC; V gene: TRBV24-1; clone size: NA; D gene: NA; J gene: TRBJ2-1
CDR3 protein: CATETGDEAFF; CDR3 DNA: TGTGCCACTGAGACGGGGGACGAAGCTTTCTTT; V gene: TRBV24-1; clone size: NA; D gene: NA; J gene: TRBJ1-1
CDR3 protein: CASTTTGSEPQHF; CDR3 DNA: TGTGCCAGCACCACGACGGGGTCCGAGCCCCAGCATTTT; V gene: TRBV12-3/TRBV12-4; clone size: few; D gene: NA; J gene: TRBJ1-5
CDR3 protein: CATSDLYRGDTQYF; CDR3 DNA: TGTGCCACCAGTGATTTGTATCGAGGCGATACGCAGTATTTT; V gene: TRBV24-1; clone size: NA; D gene: NA; J gene: TRBJ2-3
CDR3 protein: CATSVLQYSYNEQFF; CDR3 DNA: TGTGCCACCAGTGTGCTACAGTACTCCTACAATGAGCAGTTCTTC; V gene: TRBV24-1; clone size: NA; D gene: NA; J gene: TRBJ2-1
CDR3 protein: CASSFLAGRREQFF; CDR3 DNA: TGTGCCAGCAGTTTCCTAGCGGGACGTAGGGAGCAGTTCTTC; V gene: TRBV7-2; clone size: NA; D gene: TRBD2; J gene: TRBJ2-1
CDR3 protein: CASSIGLAAQETQYF; CDR3 DNA: TGTGCCAGTAGTATAGGTCTAGCGGCCCAAGAGACCCAGTACTTC; V gene: TRBV19; clone size: NA; D gene: TRBD2; J gene: TRBJ2-5
CDR3 protein: CASGIKIGLQGDTQYF; CDR3 DNA: TGTGCCAGCGGCATTAAAATTGGACTGCAAGGAGATACGCAGTATTTT; V gene: TRBV9; clone size: NA; D gene: NA; J gene: TRBJ2-3
CDR3 protein: CASSSGVLTDTQYF; CDR3 DNA: TGCGCCAGCAGCTCAGGGGTGTTGACAGATACGCAGTATTTT; V gene: TRBV5-1; clone size: once; D gene: NA; J gene: TRBJ2-3
CDR3 protein: CASSLIADYTDTQYF; CDR3 DNA: TGTGCCAGCAGCTTAATAGCGGATTACACAGATACGCAGTATTTT; V gene: TRBV5-5; clone size: NA; D gene: NA; J gene: TRBJ2-3
CDR3 protein: CASSGGTSGGFANTGELFF; CDR3 DNA: TGTGCCAGCAGCGGCGGGACTAGCGGGGGGTTCGCGAACACCGGGGAGCTGTTTTTT; V gene: TRBV9; clone size: NA; D gene: TRBD2; J gene: TRBJ2-2
CDR3 protein: CASSLSQGTDTQYF; CDR3 DNA: TGCGCCAGCAGCTTGAGCCAGGGGACAGATACGCAGTATTTT; V gene: TRBV5-1; clone size: NA; D gene: NA; J gene: TRBJ2-3
CDR3 protein: CASLAPGTDTQYF; CDR3 DNA: TGTGCCAGTCTAGCCCCTGGCACAGATACGCAGTATTTT; V gene: TRBV6-5; clone size: NA; D gene: NA; J gene: TRBJ2-3
CDR3 protein: CASSRGVEAFF; CDR3 DNA: TGTGCCAGCAGCCGGGGGGTTGAAGCTTTCTTT; V gene: TRBV3-1/TRBV3-2; clone size: NA; D gene: NA; J gene: TRBJ1-1
CDR3 protein: CASSGGTGHSPLHF; CDR3 DNA: TGTGCCAGCAGTGGGGGTACAGGACATTCACCCCTCCACTTT; V gene: TRBV2; clone size: NA; D gene: NA; J gene: TRBJ1-6
CDR3 protein: CASSPARGSSYNEQFF; CDR3 DNA: TGTGCCAGCAGTCCAGCTAGGGGGAGCTCCTACAATGAGCAGTTCTTC; V gene: TRBV28; clone size: NA; D gene: NA; J gene: TRBJ2-1
CDR3 protein: CASSLLQGPYGYTF; CDR3 DNA: TGTGCCAGCAGCTTGCTACAGGGGCCCTATGGCTACACCTTC; V gene: TRBV7-9; clone size: once; D gene: TRBD1; J gene: TRBJ1-2
CDR3 protein: CASSPRGSMGTDTQYF; CDR3 DNA: TGTGCCAGCAGCCCAAGGGGCAGTATGGGCACAGATACGCAGTATTTT; V gene: TRBV7-6; clone size: NA; D gene: NA; J gene: TRBJ2-3
CDR3 protein: CASSLLGNQPQHF; CDR3 DNA: TGTGCCAGCAGCCTTTTAGGCAATCAGCCCCAGCATTTT; V gene: TRBV14; clone size: NA; D gene: NA; J gene: TRBJ1-5
CDR3 protein: CAWRTGRNYGYTF; CDR3 DNA: TGTGCCTGGAGAACAGGACGTAACTATGGCTACACCTTC; V gene: TRBV30; clone size: NA; D gene: NA; J gene: TRBJ1-2
CDR3 protein: CASSEAWASRSTDTQYF; CDR3 DNA: TGTGCCAGCAGTGAAGCTTGGGCTAGCCGAAGCACAGATACGCAGTATTTT; V gene: TRBV6-1; clone size: NA; D gene: NA; J gene: TRBJ2-3
CDR3 protein: CASSPARNTQYF; CDR3 DNA: TGTGCCAGCAGCCCAGCTAGAAATACGCAGTATTTT; V gene: TRBV3-1/TRBV3-2; clone size: NA; D gene: NA; J gene: TRBJ2-3
CDR3 protein: CASSRQDRGGTDTQYF; CDR3 DNA: TGCGCCAGCAGCCGACAGGACAGGGGGGGTACAGATACGCAGTATTTT; V gene: TRBV5-1; clone size: NA; D gene: TRBD1; J gene: TRBJ2-3
CDR3 protein: CSVLLASGRTDTQYF; CDR3 DNA: TGCAGCGTCCTACTAGCGTCAGGTAGAACAGATACGCAGTATTTT; V gene: TRBV29-1; clone size: once; D gene: TRBD2; J gene: TRBJ2-3
CDR3 protein: CSASPSGRVDEQYF; CDR3 DNA: TGCAGTGCTAGTCCCAGCGGGAGAGTGGACGAGCAGTACTTC; V gene: TRBV20-1; clone size: NA; D gene: TRBD2; J gene: TRBJ2-7
CDR3 protein: CASSEIRTSGPDTQYF; CDR3 DNA: TGTGCCAGCAGTGAAATAAGGACTAGTGGGCCAGATACGCAGTATTTT; V gene: TRBV6-1; clone size: NA; D gene: TRBD2; J gene: TRBJ2-3
CDR3 protein: CASSETGVEDTQYF; CDR3 DNA: TGTGCCAGCAGTGAAACAGGGGTTGAAGATACGCAGTATTTT; V gene: TRBV2; clone size: NA; D gene: TRBD1; J gene: TRBJ2-3
CDR3 protein: CASSLRLAGSYNEQFF; CDR3 DNA: TGCGCCAGCAGCTTGCGACTAGCGGGGTCCTACAATGAGCAGTTCTTC; V gene: TRBV5-1; clone size: NA; D gene: TRBD2; J gene: TRBJ2-1
CDR3 protein: CASSRTGTNTEAFF; CDR3 DNA: TGCGCCAGCAGCCGTACAGGTACGAACACTGAAGCTTTCTTT; V gene: TRBV4-1; clone size: NA; D gene: NA; J gene: TRBJ1-1
CDR3 protein: CATSVEEDIQYF; CDR3 DNA: TGTGCCACCAGTGTAGAGGAAGACATTCAGTACTTC; V gene: TRBV24-1; clone size: NA; D gene: NA; J gene: TRBJ2-4
CDR3 protein: CASSEDRQNTIYF; CDR3 DNA: TGTGCCAGCAGTGAAGACCGACAGAACACCATATATTTT; V gene: TRBV6-1; clone size: few; D gene: NA; J gene: TRBJ1-3
CDR3 protein: CASSESGQGAGEQFF; CDR3 DNA: TGCGCCAGCAGTGAGTCGGGGCAGGGGGCAGGGGAGCAGTTCTTC; V gene: TRBV10-1; clone size: NA; D gene: TRBD1; J gene: TRBJ2-1
CDR3 protein: CASSLDRTALSFF; CDR3 DNA: TGCGCCAGCAGCTTGGATCGGACAGCTTTGTCTTTCTTT; V gene: TRBV5-1; clone size: NA; D gene: NA; J gene: TRBJ1-1
CDR3 protein: CASSLRGTGLHGYTF; CDR3 DNA: TGTGCCAGCAGCTTAAGGGGGACAGGGCTGCATGGCTACACCTTC; V gene: TRBV7-9; clone size: NA; D gene: TRBD1; J gene: TRBJ1-2
CDR3 protein: CSGGQGRTEAFF; CDR3 DNA: TGCAGCGGGGGACAGGGGAGGACTGAAGCTTTCTTT; V gene: TRBV29-1; clone size: NA; D gene: TRBD1; J gene: TRBJ1-1